The rows below give T cell receptor beta chains drawn from one sample of a study of blood T cell repertoires in COVID-19. TCRdb's table, derived via immunoSEQ multiplex PCR, lists solely in-frame clones and lacks some. Here the sample spans roughly 360,000 clones, around 89% being singletons. The specimen was PBMCs or T cells enriched from blood (not recorded which). These receptors originate from a woman aged 25 to 39 with acute COVID-19. The CDR3 runs from the conserved cysteine through the conserved F or W. Each record gives: V gene, clone size, J gene, D gene, CDR3 DNA, CDR3 protein. D genes are given only for firm matches. Clone size appears in some rows only: once, few, many, or a class for an expanded clone.

TRBV12-5	NA	TRBJ2-1	TRBD2	TGTGCTAGTGGTCCCCGAGGACTAGCGGTCTCCTACAATGAGCAGTTCTTC	CASGPRGLAVSYNEQFF
TRBV5-6	few	TRBJ1-2	TRBD1	TGTGCCAGCAGCTACGGCAGGGGGAGCAATGGCTACACCTTC	CASSYGRGSNGYTF
TRBV7-2	NA	TRBJ1-1	NA	TGTGCCAGCAGCTACAAGCGGACAGTGGAGACTGAAGCTTTCTTT	CASSYKRTVETEAFF
TRBV30	NA	TRBJ1-2	TRBD1	TGTGCCTGGTCACCGCGGGACAGGATCTATGGCTACACCTTC	CAWSPRDRIYGYTF
TRBV27	NA	TRBJ2-7	NA	TGTGCCAGCAGTCCCCATGGGACACAGAGCCCTTACGAGCAGTACTTC	CASSPHGTQSPYEQYF
TRBV3-1/TRBV3-2	NA	TRBJ2-7	TRBD1	TGTGCCAGCAGCCAGGACAGGGGACACGAGCAGTACTTC	CASSQDRGHEQYF
TRBV13	NA	TRBJ1-1	NA	TGTGCCAGCAACCCGGGGATTGAAGCTTTCTTT	CASNPGIEAFF
TRBV11-2	NA	TRBJ2-7	NA	TGTGCCAGCAGCCCGGACAGAGCCTACGAGCAGTACTTC	CASSPDRAYEQYF
TRBV7-9	NA	TRBJ2-5	NA	TGTGCCAGCAGCTCCCTAGCGTACCAAGAGACCCAGTACTTC	CASSSLAYQETQYF
TRBV9	NA	TRBJ1-1	TRBD1	TGTGCCAGCAGCGCCACGACAGGGAGAAACACTGAAGCTTTCTTT	CASSATTGRNTEAFF